The entry that follows covers one T cell receptor (beta chain) sequence. The source of the sample is a study of blood T cell repertoires in COVID-19. The length of the CDR3 is 14 residues. Per the germline V gene, CDR1 is SQVTM and CDR2 is ANQGSEA. Unmatched junction bases numbered 8, after V lost 7 bases and J lost 0 bases. As handled by the study authors: Cell counts per sample came from amplifying reference gene primers. TCRdb keeps only in-frame clones here, not all; method: immunoSEQ multiplex PCR. V, J and clone size reflect that table, while D and trimming were determined from the DNA. The data show 200,000 to 250,000 clones, 88% seen once.

This TCR was sampled from a woman in her sixties with acute or convalescent COVID-19. This chain uses TRBV29-1 with TRBJ2-5; 7 nucleotides match TRBD2. Sequencing used peripheral blood. This CDR3 reads CSAPGRGNQETQYF. For the CDR3, the DNA is TGCAGCGCCCCGGGGCGGGGGAACCAAGAGACCCAGTACTTC.